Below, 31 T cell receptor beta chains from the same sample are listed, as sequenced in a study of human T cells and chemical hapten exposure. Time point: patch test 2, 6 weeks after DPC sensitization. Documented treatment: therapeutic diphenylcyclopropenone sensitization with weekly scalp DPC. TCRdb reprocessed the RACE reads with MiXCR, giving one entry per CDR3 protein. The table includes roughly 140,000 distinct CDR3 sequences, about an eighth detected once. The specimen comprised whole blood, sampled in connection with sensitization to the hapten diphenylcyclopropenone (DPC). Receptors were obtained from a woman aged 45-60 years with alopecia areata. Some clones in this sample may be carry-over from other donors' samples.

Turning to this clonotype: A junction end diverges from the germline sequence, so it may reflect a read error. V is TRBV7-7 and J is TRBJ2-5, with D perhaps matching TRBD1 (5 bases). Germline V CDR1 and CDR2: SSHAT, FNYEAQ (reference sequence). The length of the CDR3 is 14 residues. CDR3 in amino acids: CASSFSGPFQAQYF. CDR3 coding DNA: TGTGCTAGCAGCTTTTCAGGGCCGTTCCAGGCCCAGTACTTC. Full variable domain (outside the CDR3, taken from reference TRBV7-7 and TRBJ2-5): GAGVSQSPRYKVTKRGQDVTLRCDPISSHATLYWYQQALGQGPEFLTYFNYEAQPDKSGLPSDRFSAERPEGSISTLTIQRTEQRDSAMYRCASSFSGPFQAQYFGPGTRLLVL.

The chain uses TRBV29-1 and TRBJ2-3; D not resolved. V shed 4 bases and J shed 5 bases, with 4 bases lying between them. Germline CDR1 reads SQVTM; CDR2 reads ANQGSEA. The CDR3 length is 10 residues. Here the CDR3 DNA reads TGCAGCGTTGGCGGAGATACGCAGTATTTT. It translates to CSVGGDTQYF.

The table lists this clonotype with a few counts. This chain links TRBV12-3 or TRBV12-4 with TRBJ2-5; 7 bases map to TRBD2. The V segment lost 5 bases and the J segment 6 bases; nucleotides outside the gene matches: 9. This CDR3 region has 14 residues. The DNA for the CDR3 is TGTGCCAGCAGTACAACTAGCGTCGGAAAGACCCAGTACTTC. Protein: CASSTTSVGKTQYF.

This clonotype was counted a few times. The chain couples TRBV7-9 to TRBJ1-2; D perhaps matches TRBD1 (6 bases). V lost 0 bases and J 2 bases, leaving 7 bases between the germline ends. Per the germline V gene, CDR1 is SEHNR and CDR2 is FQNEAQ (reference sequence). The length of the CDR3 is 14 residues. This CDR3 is CASSLAGGNYGYTF. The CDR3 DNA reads TGTGCCAGCAGCTTAGCAGGGGGGAACTATGGCTACACCTTC. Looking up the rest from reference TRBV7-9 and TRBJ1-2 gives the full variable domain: DTGVSQNPRHKITKRGQNVTFRCDPISEHNRLYWYRQTLGQGPEFLTYFQNEAQLEKSRLLSDRFSAERPKGSFSTLEIQRTEQGDSAMYLCASSLAGGNYGYTFGSGTRLTVV.

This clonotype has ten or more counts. CDR3 residues: CASSFGSEETQYF. As DNA, the CDR3 is TGTGCCAGCAGCTTTGGCAGCGAAGAGACCCAGTACTTC. V and J are TRBV7-3 and TRBJ2-5; D ambiguous. Trimming stripped 3 bases from V and 3 bases from J, with 8 bases between. CDR3 length: 13 residues. From germline, CDR1 is SGHTA and CDR2 FQGTGA. Filled out from reference TRBV7-3 and TRBJ2-5, the complete variable domain reads GAGVSQTPSNKVTEKGKYVELRCDPISGHTALYWYRQSLGQGPEFLIYFQGTGAADDSGLPNDRFFAVRPEGSVSTLKIQRTERGDSAVYLCASSFGSEETQYFGPGTRLLVL.

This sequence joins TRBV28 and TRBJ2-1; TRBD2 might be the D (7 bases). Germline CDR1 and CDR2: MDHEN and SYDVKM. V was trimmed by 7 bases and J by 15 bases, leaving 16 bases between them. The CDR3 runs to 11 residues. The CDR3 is CASKGGGTLFF. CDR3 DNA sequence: TGTGCCAGCAAGGGAGGGGGGACACTGTTCTTC.

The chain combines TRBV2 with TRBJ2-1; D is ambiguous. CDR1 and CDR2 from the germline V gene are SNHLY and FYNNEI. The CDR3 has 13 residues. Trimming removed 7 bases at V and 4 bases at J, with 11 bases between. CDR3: CASKASPYNEQFF. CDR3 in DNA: TGTGCCAGCAAGGCTTCTCCTTACAATGAGCAGTTCTTC. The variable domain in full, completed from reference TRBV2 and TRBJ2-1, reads EPEVTQTPSHQVTQMGQEVILRCVPISNHLYFYWYRQILGQKVEFLVSFYNNEISEKSEIFDDQFSVERPDGSNFTLKIRSTKLEDSAMYFCASKASPYNEQFFGPGTRLTVL.

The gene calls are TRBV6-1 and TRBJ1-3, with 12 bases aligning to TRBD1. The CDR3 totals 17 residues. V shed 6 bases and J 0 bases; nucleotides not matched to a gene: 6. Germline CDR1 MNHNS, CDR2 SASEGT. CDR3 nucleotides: TGTGCCAGCAGGGGGACAGGGGGCTTTAGCTCTGGAAACACCATATATTTT. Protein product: CASRGTGGFSSGNTIYF.

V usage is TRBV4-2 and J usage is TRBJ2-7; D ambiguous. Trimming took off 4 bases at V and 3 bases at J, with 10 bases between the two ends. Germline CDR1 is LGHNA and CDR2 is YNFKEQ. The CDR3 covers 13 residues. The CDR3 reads CASSLERHYEQYF. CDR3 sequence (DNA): TGTGCCAGCAGCCTAGAGAGGCACTACGAGCAGTACTTC.

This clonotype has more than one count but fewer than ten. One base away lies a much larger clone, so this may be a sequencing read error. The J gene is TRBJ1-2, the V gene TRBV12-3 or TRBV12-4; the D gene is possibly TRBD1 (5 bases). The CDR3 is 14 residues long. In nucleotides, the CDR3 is TGTGCCTGCAGCCCCTTGCAGGGATTCTATGGCTACACCTTC. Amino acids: CACSPLQGFYGYTF.

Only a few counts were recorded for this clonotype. The DNA for the CDR3 is TGCGCCAGCAGCTTGTACACCAATCAGCCCCAGCATTTT. Translation: CASSLYTNQPQHF. The gene calls are TRBV5-1 and TRBJ1-5; D call uncertain. Trimming stripped 1 base from V and 3 bases from J, with 5 bases between. Germline V gives CDR1 SGHRS, CDR2 YFSETQ. The CDR3 sequence is 13 residues long.

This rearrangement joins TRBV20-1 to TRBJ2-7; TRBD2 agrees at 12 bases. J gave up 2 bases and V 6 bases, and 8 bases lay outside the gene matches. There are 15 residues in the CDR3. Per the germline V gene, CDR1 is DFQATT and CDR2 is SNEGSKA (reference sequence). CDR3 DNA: TGCAGTGCCACTAGACTAGCGGGAGCCACCTACGAGCAGTACTTC. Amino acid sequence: CSATRLAGATYEQYF.

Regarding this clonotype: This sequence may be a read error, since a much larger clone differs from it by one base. CDR3 protein: CTSSTSTGGFNQPQHF. The CDR3 coding sequence is TGTACCAGTAGTACTTCGACAGGGGGCTTCAATCAGCCCCAGCATTTT. This chain links TRBV19 with TRBJ1-5, with 10 bases aligning to TRBD1. Germline assignment: CDR1 LNHDA and CDR2 SQIVND (reference sequence). CDR3 length equals 16 residues.

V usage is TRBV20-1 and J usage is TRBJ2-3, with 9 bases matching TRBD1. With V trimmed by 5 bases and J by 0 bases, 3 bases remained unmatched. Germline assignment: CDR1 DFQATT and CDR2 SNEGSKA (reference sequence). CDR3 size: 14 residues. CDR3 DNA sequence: TGCAGTGCTGCACAGGGGGCTAGCACAGATACGCAGTATTTT. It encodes CSAAQGASTDTQYF.

CDR3 region: CASSRSGTEAFF. The CDR3 DNA is TGTGCCAGCAGCCGGTCGGGGACTGAAGCTTTCTTT. This chain links TRBV7-6 with TRBJ1-1, with D hard to call. The CDR3 length is 12 residues. The germline V gene encodes CDR1 SGHVS and CDR2 FNYEAQ. The V gene lost 5 bases and the J gene lost 5 bases, with 9 bases spanning the gap. Full variable domain (missing parts from reference TRBV7-6 and TRBJ1-1): GAGVSQSPRYKVTKRGQDVALRCDPISGHVSLYWYRQALGQGPEFLTYFNYEAQQDKSGLPNDRFSAERPEGSISTLTIQRTEQRDSAMYRCASSRSGTEAFFGQGTRLTVV.

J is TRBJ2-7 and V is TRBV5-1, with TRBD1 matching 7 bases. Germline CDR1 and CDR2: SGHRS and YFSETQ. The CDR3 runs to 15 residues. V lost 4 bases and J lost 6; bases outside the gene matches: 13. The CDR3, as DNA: TGCGCCAGCAGCCCATACGACAGGGCCGCTAGCGAGCAGTACTTC. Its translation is CASSPYDRAASEQYF.

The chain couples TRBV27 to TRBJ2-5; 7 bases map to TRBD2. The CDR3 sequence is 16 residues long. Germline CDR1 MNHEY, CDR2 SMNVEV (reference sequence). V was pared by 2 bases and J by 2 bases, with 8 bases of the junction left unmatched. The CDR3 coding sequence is TGTGCCAGCAGTTTAGTGGGACTACCAGTTCAAGAGACCCAGTACTTC. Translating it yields CASSLVGLPVQETQYF.

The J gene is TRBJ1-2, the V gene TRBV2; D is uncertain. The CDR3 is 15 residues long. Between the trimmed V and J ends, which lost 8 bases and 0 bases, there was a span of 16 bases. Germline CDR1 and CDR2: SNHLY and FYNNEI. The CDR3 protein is CASSSEGLANYGYTF. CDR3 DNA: TGTGCCAGCTCCTCTGAGGGCTTAGCTAACTATGGCTACACCTTC.

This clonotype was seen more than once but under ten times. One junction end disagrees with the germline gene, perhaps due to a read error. Here the CDR3 DNA reads TGTGCCAGCAATTACGCAGGGAGGGGGGAAAAACTGTTTTTT. Protein sequence: CASNYAGRGEKLFF. This chain uses TRBV6-6 with TRBJ1-4, with D possibly being TRBD1 (6 bases). CDR3 size: 14 residues. From germline, CDR1 is MNHNY and CDR2 SVGAGI (reference sequence).

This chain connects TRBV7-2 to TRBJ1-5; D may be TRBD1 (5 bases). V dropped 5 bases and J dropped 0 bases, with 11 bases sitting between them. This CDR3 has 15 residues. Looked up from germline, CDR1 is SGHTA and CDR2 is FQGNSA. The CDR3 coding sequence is TGTGCCAGCAGCAGCCGGGGGAATAGCAATCAGCCCCAGCATTTT. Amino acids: CASSSRGNSNQPQHF.

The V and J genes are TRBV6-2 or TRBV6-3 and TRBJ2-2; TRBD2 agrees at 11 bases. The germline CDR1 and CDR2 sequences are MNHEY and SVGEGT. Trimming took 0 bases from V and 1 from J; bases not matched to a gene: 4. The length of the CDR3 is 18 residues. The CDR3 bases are TGTGCCAGCAGTTACTCCCGACTAGCGGGGTTGAACACCGGGGAGCTGTTTTTT. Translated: CASSYSRLAGLNTGELFF.

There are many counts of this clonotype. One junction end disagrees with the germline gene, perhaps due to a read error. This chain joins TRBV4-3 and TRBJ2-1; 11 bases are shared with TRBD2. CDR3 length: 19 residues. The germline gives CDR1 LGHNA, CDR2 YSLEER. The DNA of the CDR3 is TGCGCCAGCAGCCAAGATCAAGGTAGCGGGAGGGCGTTTAGCGATGAGCAGCTCTTC. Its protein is CASSQDQGSGRAFSDEQLF.

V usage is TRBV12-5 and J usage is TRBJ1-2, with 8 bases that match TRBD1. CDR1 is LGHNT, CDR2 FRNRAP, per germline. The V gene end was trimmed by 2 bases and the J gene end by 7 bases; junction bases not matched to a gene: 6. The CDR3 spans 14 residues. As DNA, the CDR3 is TGTGCTAGTGGTTTGTCCGGGACAGGCGGTGGCTACACCTTC. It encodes CASGLSGTGGGYTF.

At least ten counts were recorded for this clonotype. CDR3 sequence (DNA): TGTGCCAGCAGTTACATCGGTGGGGATACTGAAGCTTTCTTT. It encodes CASSYIGGDTEAFF. The rearrangement links TRBV12-3 or TRBV12-4 to TRBJ1-1; D is unresolved. This CDR3 is built from 14 residues. The ends were cut back, 4 bases at V and 5 bases at J, with 14 bases in the middle.

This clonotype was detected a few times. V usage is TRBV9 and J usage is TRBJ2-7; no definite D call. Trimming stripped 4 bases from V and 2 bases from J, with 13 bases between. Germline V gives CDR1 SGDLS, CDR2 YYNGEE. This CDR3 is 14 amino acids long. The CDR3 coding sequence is TGTGCCAGCAGCCCCCTAACAGAGGCCTACGAGCAGTACTTC. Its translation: CASSPLTEAYEQYF. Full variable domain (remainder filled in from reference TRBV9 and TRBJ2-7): DSGVTQTPKHLITATGQRVTLRCSPRSGDLSVYWYQQSLDQGLQFLIQYYNGEERAKGNILERFSAQQFPDLHSELNLSSLELGDSALYFCASSPLTEAYEQYFGPGTRLTVT.

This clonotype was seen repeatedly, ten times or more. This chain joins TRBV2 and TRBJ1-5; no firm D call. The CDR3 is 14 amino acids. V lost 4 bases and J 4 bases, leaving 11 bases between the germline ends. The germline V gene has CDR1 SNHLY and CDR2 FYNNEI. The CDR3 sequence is CASSGLTRNQPQHF. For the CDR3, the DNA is TGTGCCAGCAGTGGACTTACGAGGAATCAGCCCCAGCATTTT.

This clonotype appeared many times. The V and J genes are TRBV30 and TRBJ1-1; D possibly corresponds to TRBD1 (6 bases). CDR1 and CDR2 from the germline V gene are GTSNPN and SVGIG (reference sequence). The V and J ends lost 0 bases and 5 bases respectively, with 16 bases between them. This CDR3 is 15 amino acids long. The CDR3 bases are TGTGCCTGGAGTGTAGGGGGGCGTGGACGGACTGAAGCTTTCTTT. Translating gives CAWSVGGRGRTEAFF. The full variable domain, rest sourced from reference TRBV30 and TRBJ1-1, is SQTIHQWPATLVQPVGSPLSLECTVEGTSNPNLYWYRQAAGRGLQLLFYSVGIGQISSEVPQNLSASRPQDRQFILSSKKLLLSDSGFYLCAWSVGGRGRTEAFFGQGTRLTVV.

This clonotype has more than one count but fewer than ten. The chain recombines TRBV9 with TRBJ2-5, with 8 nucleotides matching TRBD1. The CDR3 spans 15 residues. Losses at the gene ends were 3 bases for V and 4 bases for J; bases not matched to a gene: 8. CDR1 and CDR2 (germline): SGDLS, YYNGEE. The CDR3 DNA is TGTGCCAGCAGCGCCGGACAGGGTATTGGAGAGACCCAGTACTTC. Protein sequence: CASSAGQGIGETQYF.

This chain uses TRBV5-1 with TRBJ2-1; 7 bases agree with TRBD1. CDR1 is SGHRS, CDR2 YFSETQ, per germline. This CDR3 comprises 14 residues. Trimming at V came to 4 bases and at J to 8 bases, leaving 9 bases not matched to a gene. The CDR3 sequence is CASSRDSTFDEQFF. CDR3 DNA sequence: TGCGCCAGCAGCCGGGACAGCACTTTCGATGAGCAGTTCTTC.

CDR3 protein: CAATRTGHSPLHF. CDR3 DNA: TGTGCTGCCACCCGGACAGGGCACTCACCCCTCCACTTT. The chain has TRBV5-8 and TRBJ1-6, with 8 bases fitting TRBD1. Germline-derived CDR1 and CDR2 are SGHTS and YDEGEE. This CDR3 has 13 amino acids. Filled out from reference TRBV5-8 and TRBJ1-6, the complete variable domain reads EAGVTQSPTHLIKTRGQQATLRCSPISGHTSVYWYQQALGLGLQFLLWYDEGEERNRGNFPPRFSGRQFPNYSSELNVNALELEDSALYLCAATRTGHSPLHFGNGTRLTVT.

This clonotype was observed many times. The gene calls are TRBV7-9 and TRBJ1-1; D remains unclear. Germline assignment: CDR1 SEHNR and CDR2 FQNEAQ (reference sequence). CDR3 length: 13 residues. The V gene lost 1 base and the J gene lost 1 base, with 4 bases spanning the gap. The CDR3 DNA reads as TGTGCCAGCAGCTTAGGACAGAACACTGAAGCTTTCTTT. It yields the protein CASSLGQNTEAFF.